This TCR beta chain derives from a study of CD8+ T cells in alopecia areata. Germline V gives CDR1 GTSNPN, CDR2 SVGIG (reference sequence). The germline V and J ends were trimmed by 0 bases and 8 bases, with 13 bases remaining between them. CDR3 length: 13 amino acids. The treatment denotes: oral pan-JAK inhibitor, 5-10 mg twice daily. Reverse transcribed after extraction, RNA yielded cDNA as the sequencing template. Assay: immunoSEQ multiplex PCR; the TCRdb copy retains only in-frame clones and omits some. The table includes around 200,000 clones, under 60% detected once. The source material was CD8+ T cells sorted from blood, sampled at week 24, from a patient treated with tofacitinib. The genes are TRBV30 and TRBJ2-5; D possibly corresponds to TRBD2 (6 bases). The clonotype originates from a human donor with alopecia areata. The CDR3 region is CAWSVLSGETQYF. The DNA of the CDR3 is TGTGCCTGGAGTGTACTGTCGGGGGAAACCCAGTACTTC.